This T cell receptor (beta chain) appears in the sequencing data of a study of blood T cell repertoires in COVID-19. TCRdb keeps only in-frame clones here, not all; method: immunoSEQ multiplex PCR. The sample carries 150,000 to 200,000 clones, over 75% recorded once. Germline CDR1 and CDR2: MNHEY and SMNVEV (reference sequence). With 3 bases clipped from V and 2 bases from J, the junction kept 9 bases outside the gene matches. The CDR3 length is 16 residues. V gene TRBV27 combines with J gene TRBJ2-7, with TRBD2 matching 8 bases. Sequences were obtained from PBMCs or T cells enriched from blood (not recorded which). This TCR was recovered from a man aged 45-65 years who had recovered from COVID-19. DNA for the CDR3: TGTGCCAGCAGTTTCCTTGGGACTAGTCATCCCTACGAGCAGTACTTC. This gives the protein CASSFLGTSHPYEQYF.